Below, 22 T cell receptor gamma chains from the same sample are listed, as sequenced in a study of gamma delta lymphoproliferative disorders and STAT genes. TCRdb re-called the multiplex PCR reads using CATT. Altogether roughly 4,100 gamma-chain clones are present, roughly 7% being singletons, with the ten largest covering approximately 37%. Sequencing used genomic DNA taken from PBMCs of patients and controls. Sample: blood. The source of these receptors is a human donor in good health.

This clone was seen at least ten times. Other DNA sequences of this sample code for an identical CDR3. CDR3 nucleotide sequence: TGTGCCACCTGGGACGGGCCTTATTATAAGAAACTCTTT. Amino acids: CATWDGPYYKKLF. J is TRGJ1 or TRGJ2 and V is TRGV2. TCRdb does not report a J gene; here it was assigned by matching the DNA to germline references. The CDR3 sequence is 13 residues long. After removal of 0 bases from V and 3 bases from J, the junction contained 2 bases not matched to a gene. CDR1 and CDR2 from the germline V gene are EGSNGY and YDSYNSKV.

This clone was observed a few times. This sequence joins TRGV11 and TRGJ1 or TRGJ2. Being an ORF, TRGV11 has a function that is uncertain. The CDR3 consists of 11 residues. V gave up 9 bases and J gave up 4 bases; unmatched junction bases: 3. The CDR3 nucleotides are TGTGCCTGCTGGTGGTATTATAAGAAACTCTTT. Protein product: CACWWYYKKLF.

By share of the sample, this clone is medium-sized (0.01 to 0.1%). The V and J genes are TRGV8 and TRGJ1 or TRGJ2. TCRdb carries no J gene annotation; the J gene was assigned here by matching the DNA with germline. This CDR3 has 12 amino acids. With V trimmed by 3 bases and J by 7 bases, 6 bases remained unmatched. Looked up from germline, CDR1 is VENAVY and CDR2 is YDSYNSRV. This CDR3 is CATWDLSYKKLF. The DNA of the CDR3 is TGTGCCACCTGGGATTTAAGCTATAAGAAACTCTTT.

In its sample, this clone ranks as medium-sized. CDR3 in amino acids: CATWDGPFSDWIKTF. The CDR3 DNA reads TGTGCCACCTGGGATGGCCCATTTAGTGATTGGATCAAGACGTTT. This sequence joins TRGV4 and TRGJP2. TCRdb gives no J gene; it was assigned here by matching the DNA to germline. The germline V gene encodes CDR1 EGSTGY and CDR2 YDSYTSSV. The CDR3 has 15 amino acids. J lost 4 bases, V lost 1 base, and 6 bases had no gene match.

In its sample, this clone ranks as medium-sized. V usage is TRGV5 and J usage is TRGJ1 or TRGJ2. The J gene, left out of TCRdb, was set here by checking the DNA against germline. Per germline, CDR1 VINAFY and CDR2 YDVSNSKD. The trim removed 9 bases at V and 11 bases at J, leaving 16 bases unmatched. The length of the CDR3 is 12 residues. DNA for the CDR3: TGTGCCACCAACCCTTACCTGGGGGAGAAACTCTTT. It yields the protein CATNPYLGEKLF.

This clone is termed medium-sized (0.01 to 0.1%). This chain joins TRGV4 and TRGJP1. Since TCRdb gives no J gene, matching the DNA to germline was used here to assign it. Germline lookup yields CDR1 EGSTGY and CDR2 YDSYTSSV. This CDR3 has 15 residues. V lost 2 bases to trimming and J lost 4 bases; unmatched junction nucleotides: 7. This chain's CDR3 is CATWDDWGTGWFKIF. CDR3 DNA: TGTGCCACCTGGGATGATTGGGGCACTGGTTGGTTCAAGATATTT.

This clone was counted at least ten times. The J gene is TRGJ1 or TRGJ2, the V gene TRGV9. Germline matching of the DNA provided the J gene here, since TCRdb leaves it blank. The CDR3 runs to 11 residues. Germline CDR1 GITISATS, CDR2 ISYDGTV (reference sequence). The V and J ends lost 12 bases and 7 bases, in that order; junction bases with no gene match: 12. The CDR3 DNA sequence: TGTGCCACTTGTGCCCCCTATAAGAAACTCTTT. This codes for CATCAPYKKLF.

This clone is medium-sized (0.01 to 0.1%) in the sample. The gene calls are TRGV5 and TRGJ1 or TRGJ2. The J gene, left out of TCRdb, was set here by checking the DNA against germline. Germline V lookup: CDR1 VINAFY, CDR2 YDVSNSKD. There are 16 residues in the CDR3. Trimming removed 0 bases from V and 0 bases from J; junction bases left unmatched: 8. This chain's CDR3 is CATWDRLLSNYYKKLF. In nucleotides, the CDR3 is TGTGCCACCTGGGACAGGTTGCTCTCGAATTATTATAAGAAACTCTTT.

Many counts were recorded for this clone. The chain carries TRGV2 and TRGJP1. The J gene, absent from TCRdb, was called here by matching the DNA to germline. Per germline, CDR1 EGSNGY and CDR2 YDSYNSKV. V trimming: 12 bases; J trimming: 1 base; junction bases outside the gene matches: 11. There are 14 residues in the CDR3. In DNA, the CDR3 is TGTGCCCTAATGAGGAGTACCACTGGTTGGTTCAAGATATTT. Translated: CALMRSTTGWFKIF.

This clone is medium-sized. Here the CDR3 DNA reads TGTGCCACCTGGGGAAGCCCTCGCCGGGTTTATAAGAAACTCTTT. It translates to CATWGSPRRVYKKLF. V is TRGV8 and J is TRGJ1 or TRGJ2. TCRdb is silent on the J gene; assignment here came from matching the DNA to germline. The J segment lost 6 bases and the V segment lost 5 bases, leaving 16 bases of the junction unmatched. Looked up from germline, CDR1 is VENAVY and CDR2 is YDSYNSRV. The CDR3 loop spans 15 amino acids.

This clone qualifies as medium-sized. The chain has TRGV4 and TRGJ1 or TRGJ2. Here the J gene came from matching the DNA to germline, since TCRdb omits it. The V gene end was trimmed by 5 bases and the J gene end by 5 bases; junction bases not matched to a gene: 9. The CDR3 covers 13 residues. Germline CDR1 reads EGSTGY; CDR2 reads YDSYTSSV. The CDR3 region is CATWGCPNYKKLF. The CDR3 DNA is TGTGCCACCTGGGGATGCCCTAATTATAAGAAACTCTTT.

Ten or more counts support this clone. This CDR3 is also generated by other DNA sequences in the sample. The chain has TRGV9 and TRGJ1 or TRGJ2. In the absence of a J gene in TCRdb, the DNA was matched to germline to assign it here. Trimming cost V 0 bases and J 2 bases; bases outside gene matches: 1. The germline V gene has CDR1 GITISATS and CDR2 ISYDGTV (reference sequence). CDR3 size: 13 residues. For the CDR3, the DNA is TGTGCCTTGTGGGAGGTGGATTATTATAAGAAACTCTTT. Protein product: CALWEVDYYKKLF.

In its sample, this clone is medium-sized. The chain employs TRGV10 and TRGJ1 or TRGJ2. The J gene is not listed in TCRdb, so it was assigned here from a DNA match to germline. TRGV10 is assigned to the ORF class and has an uncertain function. This CDR3 region has 13 residues. V trimming: 8 bases; J trimming: 4 bases; junction bases outside the gene matches: 9. The CDR3 sequence is CAAWDWQYYKKLF. The CDR3 DNA reads as TGTGCTGCGTGGGATTGGCAGTATTATAAGAAACTCTTT.

This clone rates as medium-sized (0.01 to 0.1%). The rearrangement joins TRGV8 to TRGJ1 or TRGJ2. TCRdb carries no J gene annotation; the J gene was assigned here by matching the DNA with germline. The V and J ends lost 0 bases and 3 bases, in that order; junction bases with no gene match: 2. The CDR3 covers 13 residues. CDR1 is VENAVY and CDR2 is YDSYNSRV in the germline V gene. CDR3 residues: CATWDRGYYKKLF. The CDR3 DNA sequence: TGTGCCACCTGGGATAGGGGTTATTATAAGAAACTCTTT.

This clone has at least ten counts. CDR3 coding DNA: TGTGCCGCCATCCCCCGATATTATAAGAAACTCTTT. The encoded protein is CAAIPRYYKKLF. This sequence joins TRGV8 and TRGJ1 or TRGJ2. TCRdb supplies no J gene; here it was assigned by aligning the nucleotide sequence to germline. CDR1 and CDR2 from the germline V gene are VENAVY and YDSYNSRV. CDR3 length equals 12 residues. V shed 12 bases, J shed 4 bases, and the junction held 12 bases outside the gene matches.

There are many counts of this clone. J is TRGJ1 or TRGJ2 and V is TRGV8. Because TCRdb records no J gene, it was assigned here through a match of the DNA to germline. The CDR3 consists of 12 residues. CDR1 is VENAVY and CDR2 is YDSYNSRV in the germline V gene. V lost 10 bases, J lost 2 bases, and 8 bases stayed unmatched. In nucleotides, the CDR3 is TGTGCCACAGAATCGGATTATTATAAGAAACTCTTT. Translated, it gives CATESDYYKKLF.

Sample share makes this clone medium-sized. The CDR3 spells CAAWDNWFKIF. The CDR3 DNA sequence: TGTGCTGCGTGGGATAATTGGTTCAAGATATTT. The chain couples TRGV10 to TRGJP1. The J gene is not listed in TCRdb, so it was assigned here from a DNA match to germline. Being an ORF, TRGV10 has a function that is uncertain. Trimming removed 8 bases from V and 10 bases from J; junction bases left unmatched: 5. The CDR3 contains 11 residues.

This clone was seen at least ten times. The chain joins TRGV2 to TRGJ1 or TRGJ2. The J gene is not listed in TCRdb, so it was assigned here from a DNA match to germline. The CDR3 totals 14 residues. The trim removed 3 bases at V and 2 bases at J, leaving 7 bases unmatched. Per the germline V gene, CDR1 is EGSNGY and CDR2 is YDSYNSKV. CDR3 residues: CATWDQRYYYKKLF. The CDR3 coding sequence is TGTGCCACCTGGGACCAGCGGTATTATTATAAGAAACTCTTT.

This clone is medium-sized in the sample. The rearrangement joins TRGV4 to TRGJ1 or TRGJ2. TCRdb leaves out the J gene; it was filled in here by matching the DNA to germline. Trimming removed 3 bases from V and 3 bases from J; junction bases left unmatched: 2. The CDR3 sequence is 12 residues long. CDR1 is EGSTGY, CDR2 YDSYTSSV, per germline. This chain's CDR3 is CATWDSYYKKLF. CDR3 DNA sequence: TGTGCCACCTGGGATTCTTATTATAAGAAACTCTTT.

This clone was recorded at least ten times. V usage is TRGV10 and J usage is TRGJ1 or TRGJ2. TCRdb leaves out the J gene; it was filled in here by matching the DNA to germline. TRGV10 is annotated as an ORF whose role is uncertain. This CDR3 contains 12 residues. Trimming removed 8 bases from V and 11 bases from J; junction bases left unmatched: 13. The CDR3 is CAAWDFQVEKLF. The CDR3 nucleotides are TGTGCTGCGTGGGATTTTCAGGTCGAGAAACTCTTT.

Relative to its sample, this clone is medium-sized. The chain is built from TRGV3 and TRGJ1 or TRGJ2. Assignment of the J gene here rests on matching the DNA to germline, because TCRdb gives none. Germline V gene lookup returns CDR1 VTNTFY and CDR2 YDVSTARD (reference sequence). The CDR3 totals 10 residues. The V and J ends lost 0 bases and 11 bases, in that order; junction bases with no gene match: 1. The CDR3 DNA is TGTGCCACCTGGGACAGGCAGAAACTCTTT. It codes for CATWDRQKLF.

This clone is medium-sized by share. The chain is built from TRGV11 and TRGJ1 or TRGJ2. The J gene is not listed in TCRdb, so it was assigned here from a DNA match to germline. TRGV11 is annotated as an ORF whose role is uncertain. This CDR3 spans 16 amino acids. The V gene end was trimmed by 2 bases and the J gene end by 3 bases; junction bases not matched to a gene: 10. The CDR3 protein is CACWIRLQFRYYKKLF. CDR3 nucleotide sequence: TGTGCCTGCTGGATTAGGCTCCAATTCCGTTATTATAAGAAACTCTTT.